This T cell receptor (beta chain) is from a study of blood T cells in healthy people across ages. Findings of the study overall: Naive and antigen-experienced cells could not be conclusively compared, given unsorted PBMCs.

PCR was performed a second time for about 7 to 12 cycles using a sample-barcoded 5' primer and a J-beta primer mix. Using its own MiXCR run on the 5' RACE reads, TCRdb lists one record per CDR3 protein. The repertoire holds over 550,000 distinct CDR3 sequences, with approximately 30% as singletons. This CDR3 comprises 16 residues. In germline, CDR1 is LGHNA, CDR2 YNFKEQ. The V and J ends lost 3 bases and 3 bases, in that order; junction bases with no gene match: 9. This clonotype was recorded a few times. No antigen is known for it. The chain links TRBV4-2 to TRBJ2-5; 8 nucleotides match TRBD1. Input material: blood. The TCR comes from a woman of 80 years or more in good health. CDR3 in amino acids: CASSQEQGVGEETQYF. The CDR3 DNA follows: TGTGCCAGCAGCCAGGAACAGGGGGTGGGGGAAGAGACCCAGTACTTC.